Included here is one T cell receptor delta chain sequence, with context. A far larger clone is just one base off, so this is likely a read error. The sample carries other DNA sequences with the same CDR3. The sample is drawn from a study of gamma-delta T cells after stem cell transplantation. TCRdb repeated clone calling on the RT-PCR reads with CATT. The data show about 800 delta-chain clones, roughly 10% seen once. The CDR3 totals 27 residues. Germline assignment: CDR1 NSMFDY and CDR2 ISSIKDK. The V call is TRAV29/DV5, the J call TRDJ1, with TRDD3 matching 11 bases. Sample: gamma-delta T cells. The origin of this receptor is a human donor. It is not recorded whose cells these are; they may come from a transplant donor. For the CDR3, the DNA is TGTGCAGCGAGCGAGGTTGGTTTCTATCACCTTCCACCATACTCGATACTGGGGGATATTGTATCCGATAAACTCATCTTT. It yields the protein CAASEVGFYHLPPYSILGDIVSDKLIF.